This entry lists 19 T cell receptor beta chains sequenced from one sample in a study of blood T cell repertoires in COVID-19. TCRdb keeps only in-frame clones here, not all; method: immunoSEQ multiplex PCR. The sample contains 85,000 to 100,000 clones, around 80% of which appear only once. Material: peripheral blood. The receptors stem from a human donor in a cohort sampled during active COVID-19.

This chain uses TRBV20-1 with TRBJ1-3, with unresolved D. This CDR3 is built from 15 residues. V lost 3 bases and J 0 bases, leaving 12 bases between the germline ends. The germline gives CDR1 DFQATT, CDR2 SNEGSKA (reference sequence). The CDR3 is CSASDSGSSGNTIYF. The CDR3 bases are TGCAGTGCTAGTGATTCGGGGTCCTCTGGAAACACCATATATTTT.

V and J are TRBV6-4 and TRBJ1-3; D not certain. Germline values: CDR1 MRHNA, CDR2 SNTAGT. V was trimmed by 3 bases and J by 2 bases, leaving 11 bases between them. CDR3 size: 15 residues. CDR3: CASSERSGTGNTIYF. In DNA form, the CDR3 reads TGTGCCAGCAGTGAGAGGTCGGGAACTGGAAACACCATATATTTT.

A single count supports this clone. V usage is TRBV3-1 (or the pseudogene TRBV3-2) and J usage is TRBJ2-7; no clear D. The CDR3 runs to 14 residues. Trimming left V 1 base short and J 7 bases short, with 14 bases between. Germline assignment: CDR1 LGHDT and CDR2 YNNKEL (reference sequence). CDR3 protein: CASSQVIANGEQYF. In DNA form, the CDR3 reads TGTGCCAGCAGCCAAGTTATCGCGAACGGGGAGCAGTACTTC.

The rearrangement uses TRBV9 and TRBJ1-4; the D gene is possibly TRBD1 (5 bases). The CDR3 totals 15 residues. Trimming pared 3 bases from V and 0 bases from J, leaving 9 bases between. The germline V gene has CDR1 SGDLS and CDR2 YYNGEE. The CDR3 region has the DNA TGTGCCAGCAGCGCGGACATTGCAACTAATGAAAAACTGTTTTTT. Its protein is CASSADIATNEKLFF. Full variable domain (rest looked up from reference TRBV9 and TRBJ1-4): DSGVTQTPKHLITATGQRVTLRCSPRSGDLSVYWYQQSLDQGLQFLIQYYNGEERAKGNILERFSAQQFPDLHSELNLSSLELGDSALYFCASSADIATNEKLFFGSGTQLSVL.

This clone was recorded only once. This chain connects TRBV19 to TRBJ1-6, with unresolved D. This CDR3 has 15 residues. In germline, CDR1 is LNHDA, CDR2 SQIVND (reference sequence). The V and J ends lost 3 bases and 0 bases respectively, with 6 bases between them. CDR3 coding DNA: TGTGCCAGTAGTATCGAGAGCTCCTATAATTCACCCCTCCACTTT. This sequence encodes CASSIESSYNSPLHF.

The chain employs TRBV10-3 and TRBJ1-1; TRBD1 might be the D (6 bases). V was shortened by 2 bases and J by 8 bases, with 12 bases between the two germline ends. Germline values: CDR1 ENHRY, CDR2 SYGVKD. The CDR3 spans 13 residues. CDR3: CAISEIVRGEAFF. The CDR3 coding sequence is TGTGCCATCAGTGAGATAGTGAGGGGGGAAGCTTTCTTT.

The chain carries TRBV7-3 and TRBJ2-7, with a tentative D call TRBD1 (7 bases). CDR1 and CDR2 (germline): SGHTA, FQGTGA. The CDR3 loop spans 15 amino acids. The V and J ends lost 4 bases and 1 base respectively, with 14 bases between them. This chain's CDR3 is CASSSGQAGSYEQYF. CDR3 bases: TGTGCCAGCAGCTCCGGACAGGCGGGATCCTACGAGCAGTACTTC.

This sequence joins TRBV3-1 (or the pseudogene TRBV3-2) and TRBJ1-6, with D possibly matching TRBD1 (6 bases). The ends were cut back, 1 base at V and 7 bases at J, with 8 bases in the middle. This CDR3 is 14 amino acids long. Germline assignment: CDR1 LGHDT and CDR2 YNNKEL (reference sequence). The CDR3 is CASSQGQANSPLHF. The CDR3 DNA follows: TGTGCCAGCAGCCAAGGACAGGCCAATTCACCCCTCCACTTT.

J is TRBJ1-5 and V is TRBV20-1, with TRBD1 matching 11 bases. The germline CDR1 and CDR2 sequences are DFQATT and SNEGSKA (reference sequence). The CDR3 consists of 14 residues. J lost 7 bases, V lost 6 bases, and 8 bases had no gene match. CDR3 amino acids: CSASWTGGRQPQHF. The CDR3 DNA is TGCAGTGCAAGTTGGACAGGGGGCAGGCAGCCCCAGCATTTT.

V is TRBV19 and J is TRBJ2-7; TRBD1 matches 8 bases. From germline, CDR1 is LNHDA and CDR2 SQIVND (reference sequence). The CDR3 runs to 15 residues. V trimming: 3 bases; J trimming: 0 bases; junction bases outside the gene matches: 4. This CDR3 is CASSIMGQASYEQYF. Here the CDR3 DNA reads TGTGCCAGTAGTATTATGGGACAGGCCTCCTACGAGCAGTACTTC.

This clone was recorded only once. The rearrangement links TRBV2 to TRBJ1-1, with 8 nucleotides matching TRBD1. This CDR3 spans 12 amino acids. The V gene's germline CDR1 is SNHLY and CDR2 FYNNEI. Losses at the gene ends were 3 bases for V and 11 bases for J; bases not matched to a gene: 5. Here the CDR3 DNA reads TGTGCCAGCAGTGAGGACAGGGCGGAGGCTTTCTTT. Protein product: CASSEDRAEAFF. Drawing the rest from reference TRBV2 and TRBJ1-1, the complete variable domain is EPEVTQTPSHQVTQMGQEVILRCVPISNHLYFYWYRQILGQKVEFLVSFYNNEISEKSEIFDDQFSVERPDGSNFTLKIRSTKLEDSAMYFCASSEDRAEAFFGQGTRLTVV.

The V gene is TRBV12-2, the J gene TRBJ2-2; the DNA was not compared with TRBD1, the D call given in the table. TRBV12-2 is recorded as a pseudogene. The CDR3 totals 20 residues. The CDR3 DNA reads as TGTGCAAGTCGCCAACAGGGGGCTGTACGATTGGGCGCGAACACCGGGGAGCTGTTTTTT. Residues: CASRQQGAVRLGANTGELFF.

The CDR3 nucleotides are TGTGCCAGCAGCTCCGGGATTCTTGCCTACGAGCAGTACTTC. It translates to CASSSGILAYEQYF. This sequence joins TRBV14 and TRBJ2-7, with D possibly matching TRBD2 (5 bases). CDR3 length: 14 amino acids. Trimming removed 5 bases from V and 2 bases from J, with 13 bases in between. Germline values: CDR1 SGHDN, CDR2 FVKESK.

The rearrangement links TRBV11-2 to TRBJ1-2; D unclear. Trimming took 0 bases from V and 4 from J, leaving 12 bases between them. Germline values: CDR1 SGHAT, CDR2 FQNNGV. The CDR3 has 15 amino acids. Here the CDR3 reads CASSLEAGVGYGYTF. The CDR3, as DNA: TGTGCCAGCAGCTTAGAGGCAGGCGTTGGCTATGGCTACACCTTC.

This CDR3 reads CASSSLDRNEKLFF. In nucleotides, the CDR3 is TGTGCCAGCTCATCCCTAGACAGGAATGAAAAACTGTTTTTT. V usage is TRBV18 and J usage is TRBJ1-4; tentatively, D is TRBD1 (6 bases). Trimming shortened V by 5 bases and J by 5 bases, and 12 bases separated the two germline ends. CDR1 and CDR2 from the germline V gene are KGHSH and LQKENI. The length of the CDR3 is 14 residues. Combining the CDR3 with reference TRBV18 and TRBJ1-4 gives the whole variable domain NAGVMQNPRHLVRRRGQEARLRCSPMKGHSHVYWYRQLPEEGLKFMVYLQKENIIDESGMPKERFSAEFPKEGPSILRIQQVVRGDSAAYFCASSSLDRNEKLFFGSGTQLSVL.

The chain employs TRBV28 and TRBJ1-2, with a tentative D call TRBD1 (5 bases). CDR1 is MDHEN and CDR2 is SYDVKM in the germline V gene. The CDR3 is 14 residues long. The ends were cut back, 5 bases at V and 2 bases at J, with 12 bases in the middle. The CDR3 here is CASSIGRENYGYTF. CDR3 nucleotides: TGTGCCAGCAGTATTGGCAGGGAAAACTATGGCTACACCTTC.

The chain carries TRBV7-9 and TRBJ2-3; 9 nucleotides line up with TRBD2. This CDR3 contains 16 residues. The germline CDR1 and CDR2 sequences are SEHNR and FQNEAQ (reference sequence). With 7 bases clipped from V and 1 base from J, the junction kept 9 bases outside the gene matches. CDR3: CASTLGRLAGTDTQYF. In DNA, the CDR3 is TGTGCCAGCACCCTTGGCCGACTAGCGGGCACAGATACGCAGTATTTT. The full variable domain, rest sourced from reference TRBV7-9 and TRBJ2-3, is DTGVSQNPRHKITKRGQNVTFRCDPISEHNRLYWYRQTLGQGPEFLTYFQNEAQLEKSRLLSDRFSAERPKGSFSTLEIQRTEQGDSAMYLCASTLGRLAGTDTQYFGPGTRLTVL.

CDR3 residues: CASSLVIGYEQYF. The DNA of the CDR3 is TGTGCCAGCAGCTTAGTTATCGGCTACGAGCAGTACTTC. The rearrangement uses TRBV7-9 and TRBJ2-7; D is undetermined. Trimming pared 1 base from V and 3 bases from J, leaving 7 bases between. Germline CDR1 is SEHNR and CDR2 is FQNEAQ (reference sequence). The CDR3 length is 13 residues.

The V call is TRBV5-1, the J call TRBJ2-1, with D tentatively TRBD2 (6 bases). Germline CDR1 reads SGHRS; CDR2 reads YFSETQ. Trimming removed 0 bases at V and 5 bases at J, with 15 bases between. This CDR3 has 16 residues. The CDR3 DNA reads as TGCGCCAGCAGCTTGGCCGCGGGACCGGCCAACAATGAGCAGTTCTTC. Amino acids: CASSLAAGPANNEQFF.